This TCR beta chain was sequenced in a study of blood T cell repertoires in COVID-19. Looking at the study overall: There were acute and convalescent COVID-19 samples, and they came from the United States, Italy and Spain. Sources were T cells, B-cell-depleted T cells, or PBMCs; the material itself was cDNA or gDNA.

In germline, CDR1 is SQVTM, CDR2 ANQGSEA. Deletions cut 4 bases from V and 2 bases from J, with 14 bases between. This CDR3 has 14 residues. Original analysis: Reference gene primer amplification gave estimated nucleated cell counts. Using immunoSEQ multiplex PCR, the repertoire was profiled, and TCRdb retains in-frame clones only, with some absent. That table furnishes V, J and clone size, whereas the DNA furnished D and trimming. The data contain 210,000 or so clones, roughly 80% of them seen just once; the ten biggest clones take up roughly 10%. The sequence was collected from a woman older than 75 with acute or convalescent COVID-19. Sequenced material: peripheral blood. The chain carries TRBV29-1 and TRBJ2-5; D might be TRBD2 (5 bases). CDR3 region: CSVAIVSGQETQYF. The CDR3, as DNA: TGCAGCGTTGCGATCGTAAGCGGACAAGAGACCCAGTACTTC.